This T cell receptor beta chain came from a study of cytomegalovirus exposure and HLA in healthy donors. 60 Vbeta and 13 Jbeta primers were used in PCR. Sequencing was performed with immunoSEQ multiplex PCR; in TCRdb, only in-frame clones are kept and a portion is missing. The table has some 190,000 clones, about four fifths seen once. With 5 bases removed from V and 5 bases from J, the gap between germline ends came to 28 bases. CDR1 and CDR2 (germline): SGHRS, YFSETQ. The CDR3 has 18 amino acids. The sequenced material came from PBMCs. This sequence was found in a woman under 40 in good health and CMV-seronegative. The V gene is TRBV5-1, the J gene TRBJ1-1, with a tentative D call TRBD1 (5 bases). CDR3 region: CASSSIGTEGPRGTEAFF. The CDR3 nucleotides read TGCGCCAGCAGTTCAATAGGGACTGAGGGGCCGAGAGGGACTGAAGCTTTCTTT.